The clone carrying this T cell receptor beta chain has a handful of counts. This specimen comes from a study of Ad26.COV2.S vaccination and SARS-CoV-2 variants. TCRdb keeps only in-frame clones here, not all; method: immunoSEQ multiplex PCR. The data contain more than 300,000 clones, just over 85% of them singletons. Treatment defined: 19 received Ad26.COV2.S at low or high dose, single or two shots; 5 received placebo; per-sample allocation not given. Specimen acquisition occurred on day 63 following the initial vaccine or placebo injection. This vaccine is an Ad26 vector that expresses the Wuhan-strain SARS-CoV-2 spike. CDR3 length: 16 amino acids. Germline loops: CDR1 SGHTA, CDR2 FQGNSA. V trimming: 3 bases; J trimming: 5 bases; junction bases outside the gene matches: 10.

This chain uses TRBV7-2 with TRBJ1-1, with 9 bases that match TRBD1. This TCR was sampled from a person aged 18-65 years who received the Ad26.COV2.S COVID-19 vaccine or a placebo. The source material was peripheral blood, sampled in a trial of Ad26.COV2.S vaccine versus placebo. The CDR3 loop is CASSFLNPGQGTEAFF. The CDR3 DNA is TGTGCCAGCAGCTTCCTCAACCCGGGACAGGGAACTGAAGCTTTCTTT.